The rows below give T cell receptor beta chains drawn from one sample of a study of long-term antiretroviral therapy in people with HIV. TCRdb's table, derived via immunoSEQ multiplex PCR, lists solely in-frame clones and lacks some. The sample lists some 22,000 clones, around nine tenths occurring once. The specimen comprised unsorted PBMCs, sampled 2.3 years after starting antiretroviral therapy. These receptors all come from a man between 60 and 75 years old with HIV. CDR3s include the opening cysteine and the closing phenylalanine or tryptophan. The D gene is left open where the match is weak. The size entry is marked missing in some rows and otherwise reads once, few, many or a size class.

v_gene	d_gene	abundance	j_gene	CDR3nt	CDR3aa
TRBV12-2	NA	NA	TRBJ2-1	TGTGCAAGTCGCTTAGGGGGGGAGGACAGAGAACGGAGGAATGAGCAGTTCTTC	CASRLGGEDRERRNEQFF
TRBV7-2	NA	once	TRBJ2-7	TGTGCCAGCTTCTCGGGCAGCTTGGGGGACTTC	CASFSGSLGDF
TRBV5-5	TRBD2	NA	TRBJ2-1	TGTGCCAGCAGCTCCTATATTGCGGGGGGGGGCCTATACAATGAGCAGTTCTTC	CASSSYIAGGGLYNEQFF
TRBV4-1	NA	NA	TRBJ2-5	TGCGCCAGCAGCCAATTCGGCCGAAAGCCAGAGACCCAGTACTTC	CASSQFGRKPETQYF
TRBV5-1	NA	NA	TRBJ2-3	TGCGCCAGCAGCACTTTAGGATCTTCCACGCAGTATTTT	CASSTLGSSTQYF
TRBV5-6	NA	NA	TRBJ1-2	TGTGCCAGCAGCTTTCCCCTAGACTATGGCTACACCTTC	CASSFPLDYGYTF
TRBV7-2	NA	NA	TRBJ2-1	TGTGCCAGCAGCGGCAGAACCGGGACGAGGGAGCAGTTCTTC	CASSGRTGTREQFF
TRBV6-1	NA	once	TRBJ1-5	TGTGCCAGCCAGAAAGGGGACTCCAATCAGCCCCAGCATTTT	CASQKGDSNQPQHF
TRBV9	NA	NA	TRBJ2-7	TGTGCCAGCAGCGTAGACTCCCGACACTACGAGCAGTACTTC	CASSVDSRHYEQYF
TRBV19	NA	NA	TRBJ1-2	TGTGCCAGTAGAGGTACACCCGGATATGGCTACACCTTC	CASRGTPGYGYTF
TRBV15	TRBD2	NA	TRBJ2-7	TGTGCCACCAGCAGAGGGGTAGCGGGAGGAGGCGAGCAGTACTTC	CATSRGVAGGGEQYF
TRBV10-3	NA	NA	TRBJ1-5	TGTGCCACCGCCGGGGGATTGAATAGCAATCAGCCCCAGCATTTT	CATAGGLNSNQPQHF
TRBV5-1	NA	NA	TRBJ2-5	TGCGCCAGCAGCACTCAAGAGACCCAGTACTTC	CASSTQETQYF
TRBV11-2	TRBD2	NA	TRBJ2-1	TGTGCCAGCAGCTTAGAGGGACTAGGGGGATACAATGAGCAGTTCTTC	CASSLEGLGGYNEQFF
TRBV29-1	NA	NA	TRBJ2-3	TGCAGCGGATACACTCCAGATACGCAGTATTTT	CSGYTPDTQYF
TRBV11-2	NA	NA	TRBJ1-5	TGTGCCAGCAGCTTAGAAGCCACGGGGGGTCAGCCCCAGCATTTT	CASSLEATGGQPQHF
TRBV30	NA	NA	TRBJ1-5	TGTGCCTGGAGTGGGACGGTCAATCAGCCCCAGCATTTT	CAWSGTVNQPQHF